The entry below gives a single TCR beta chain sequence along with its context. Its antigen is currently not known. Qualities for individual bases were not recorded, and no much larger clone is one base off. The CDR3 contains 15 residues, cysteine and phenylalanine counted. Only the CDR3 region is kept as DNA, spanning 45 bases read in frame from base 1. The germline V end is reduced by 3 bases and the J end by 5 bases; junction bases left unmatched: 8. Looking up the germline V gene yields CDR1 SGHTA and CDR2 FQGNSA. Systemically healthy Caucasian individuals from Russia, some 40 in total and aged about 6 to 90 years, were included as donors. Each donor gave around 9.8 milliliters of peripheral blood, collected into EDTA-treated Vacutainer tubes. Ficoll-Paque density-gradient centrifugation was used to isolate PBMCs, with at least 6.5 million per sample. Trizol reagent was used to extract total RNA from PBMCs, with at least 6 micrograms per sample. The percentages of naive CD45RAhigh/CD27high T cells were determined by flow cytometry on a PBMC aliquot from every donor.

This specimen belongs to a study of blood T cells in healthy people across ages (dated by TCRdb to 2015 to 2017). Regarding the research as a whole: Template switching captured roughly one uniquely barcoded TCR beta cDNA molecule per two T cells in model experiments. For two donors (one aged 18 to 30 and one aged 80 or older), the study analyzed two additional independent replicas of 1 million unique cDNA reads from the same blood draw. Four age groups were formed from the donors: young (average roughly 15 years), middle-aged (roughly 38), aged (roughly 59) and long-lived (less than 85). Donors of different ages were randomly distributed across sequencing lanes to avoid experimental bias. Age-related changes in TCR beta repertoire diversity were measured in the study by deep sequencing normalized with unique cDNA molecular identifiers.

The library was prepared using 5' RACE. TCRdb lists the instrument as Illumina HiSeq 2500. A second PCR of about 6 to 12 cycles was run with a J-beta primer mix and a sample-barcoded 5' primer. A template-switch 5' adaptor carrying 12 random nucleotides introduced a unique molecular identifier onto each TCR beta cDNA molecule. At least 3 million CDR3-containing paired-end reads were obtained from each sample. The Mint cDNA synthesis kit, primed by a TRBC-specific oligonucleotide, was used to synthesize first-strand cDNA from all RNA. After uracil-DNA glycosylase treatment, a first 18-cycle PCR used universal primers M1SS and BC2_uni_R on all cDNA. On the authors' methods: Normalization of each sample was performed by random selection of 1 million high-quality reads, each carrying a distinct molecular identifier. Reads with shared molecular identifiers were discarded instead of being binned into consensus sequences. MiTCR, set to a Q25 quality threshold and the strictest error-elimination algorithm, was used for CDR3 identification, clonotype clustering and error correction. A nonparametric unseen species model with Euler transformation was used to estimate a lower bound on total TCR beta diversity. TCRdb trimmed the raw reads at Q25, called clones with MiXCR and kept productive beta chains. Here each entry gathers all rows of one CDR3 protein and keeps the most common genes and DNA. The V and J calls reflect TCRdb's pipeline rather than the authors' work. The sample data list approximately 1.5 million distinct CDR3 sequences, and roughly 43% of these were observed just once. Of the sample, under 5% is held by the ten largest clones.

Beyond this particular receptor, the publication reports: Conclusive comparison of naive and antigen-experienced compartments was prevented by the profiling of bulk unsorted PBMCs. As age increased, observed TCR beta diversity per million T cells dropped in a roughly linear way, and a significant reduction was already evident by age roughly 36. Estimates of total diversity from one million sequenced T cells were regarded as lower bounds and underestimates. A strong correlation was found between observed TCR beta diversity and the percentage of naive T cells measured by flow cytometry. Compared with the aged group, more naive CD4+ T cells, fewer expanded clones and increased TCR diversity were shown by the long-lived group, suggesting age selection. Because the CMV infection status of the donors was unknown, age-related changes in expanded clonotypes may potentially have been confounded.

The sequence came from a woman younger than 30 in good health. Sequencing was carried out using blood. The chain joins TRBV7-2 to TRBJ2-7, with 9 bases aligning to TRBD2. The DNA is TGTGCCAGCAGCTTTTATAGCGGGAGAGACAACGAGCAGTACTTC. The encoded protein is CASSFYSGRDNEQYF.